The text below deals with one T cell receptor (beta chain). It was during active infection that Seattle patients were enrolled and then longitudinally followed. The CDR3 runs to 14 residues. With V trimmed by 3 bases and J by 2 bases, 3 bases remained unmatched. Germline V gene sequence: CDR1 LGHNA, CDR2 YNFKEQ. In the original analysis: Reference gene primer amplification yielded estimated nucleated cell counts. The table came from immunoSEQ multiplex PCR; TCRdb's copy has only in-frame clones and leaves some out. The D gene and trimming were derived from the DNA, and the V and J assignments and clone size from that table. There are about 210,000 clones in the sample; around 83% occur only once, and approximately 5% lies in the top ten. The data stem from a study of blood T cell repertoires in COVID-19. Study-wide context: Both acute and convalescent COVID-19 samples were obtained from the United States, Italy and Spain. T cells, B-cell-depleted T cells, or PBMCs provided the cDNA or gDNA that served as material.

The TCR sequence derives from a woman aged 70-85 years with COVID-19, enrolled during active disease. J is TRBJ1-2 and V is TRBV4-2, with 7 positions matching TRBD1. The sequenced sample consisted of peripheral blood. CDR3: CASSQSQGNYGYTF. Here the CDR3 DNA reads TGTGCCAGCAGCCAGTCACAGGGGAACTATGGCTACACCTTC.